Given below is one T cell receptor beta chain in context. The antigen remains undetermined. The CDR3 extends over 17 amino acids. The sample is drawn from a study of blood T cells in healthy people across ages. Study-level findings and limits: Aged donors had fewer naive CD4+ cells and lower diversity than long-lived donors. Observed TCR beta diversity per million T cells went down as age went up. This fall followed a roughly linear course with age. Underestimates were what the diversity estimates from one million T cells were considered to be.

Primers used in a second PCR of roughly 6 to 11 cycles were a sample-barcoded 5' primer and a J-beta primer mix. TCRdb called the 5' RACE reads again in MiXCR, with one record for every CDR3 protein. The sample has about 970,000 distinct CDR3 sequences; 45% to 60% are singletons. The sequence was obtained from a woman aged 55-69 years in good health. The chain is built from TRBV21-1 and TRBJ1-2; the table names TRBD1, a call not compared with the DNA. TRBV21-1 is deemed a pseudogene. The sample consisted of blood. The CDR3 coding sequence is TGTGCCAGCAGCAAAGGCAATCCTTATCCTGTCAACTATGGCTACACCTTC. Protein sequence: CASSKGNPYPVNYGYTF.